The 32 T cell receptor beta chains below come from one sample, sequenced in a study of blood T cell repertoires in COVID-19. This table comes from immunoSEQ multiplex PCR, and its TCRdb copy is limited to in-frame clones, with some not included. The repertoire holds around 250,000 clones, with 85% to 90% as singletons. The sequencing sample was made of PBMCs or T cells enriched from blood (not recorded which). The receptors here all came from a man aged 50 to 60 who had been exposed to COVID-19.

V usage is TRBV27 and J usage is TRBJ2-5, with 8 bases matching TRBD2. The CDR3 contains 17 residues. Trimming at V came to 6 bases and at J to 1 base, leaving 13 bases not matched to a gene. The germline CDR1 and CDR2 sequences are MNHEY and SMNVEV (reference sequence). CDR3 loop: CASSPLLRGASQETQYF. The CDR3 DNA reads TGTGCCAGCAGCCCCCTCTTGCGGGGGGCTTCCCAAGAGACCCAGTACTTC.

J is TRBJ2-3 and V is TRBV10-3; TRBD2 aligns across 8 bases. The CDR3 runs 15 residues. Germline values: CDR1 ENHRY, CDR2 SYGVKD. The trim removed 7 bases at V and 2 bases at J, leaving 8 bases unmatched. The CDR3 here is CAINHSGKSTDTQYF. In nucleotides, the CDR3 is TGTGCCATCAACCATAGCGGGAAGTCCACAGATACGCAGTATTTT.

The gene calls are TRBV5-6 and TRBJ2-3, with D tentatively TRBD2 (6 bases). The CDR3 length is 15 residues. V lost 3 bases and J 6 bases, leaving 17 bases between the germline ends. Germline lookup yields CDR1 SGHDT and CDR2 YYEEEE. The CDR3 here is CASSWGDPGTDTQYF. The CDR3 DNA sequence: TGTGCCAGCAGCTGGGGGGATCCGGGGACGGATACGCAGTATTTT.

V usage is TRBV7-2 and J usage is TRBJ1-2, with 10 bases fitting TRBD1. V was clipped by 4 bases and J by 5 bases; unmatched bases: 7. The CDR3 is 15 amino acids. Germline V gene lookup returns CDR1 SGHTA and CDR2 FQGNSA. The CDR3 region has the DNA TGTGCCAGCAGCTCCAGGACAGGGGGAGGATATGGCTACACCTTC. Translated: CASSSRTGGGYGYTF.

The chain combines TRBV10-2 with TRBJ2-5; TRBD2 aligns across 7 bases. This CDR3 has 12 amino acids. Trimming removed 10 bases from V and 4 bases from J; junction bases left unmatched: 6. Germline CDR1 WSHSY, CDR2 SAAADI. CDR3 DNA: TGCGCCACCGGACTAGGGGTAGAGACCCAGTACTTC. It yields the protein CATGLGVETQYF.

V is TRBV27 and J is TRBJ1-6, with D possibly matching TRBD1 (5 bases). Germline loops: CDR1 MNHEY, CDR2 SMNVEV (reference sequence). CDR3 length equals 15 residues. V shed 3 bases and J shed 2 bases, with 8 bases lying between them. CDR3 sequence: CASSFQTAYNSPLHF. The CDR3 bases are TGTGCCAGCAGTTTTCAGACAGCCTATAATTCACCCCTCCACTTT.

The chain recombines TRBV5-1 with TRBJ1-5, with a tentative D call TRBD1 (5 bases). The CDR3 totals 14 residues. The germline V and J ends were trimmed by 3 bases and 2 bases, with 9 bases remaining between them. Germline V gene data show CDR1 as SGHRS and CDR2 as YFSETQ. The CDR3 sequence: CASSSDSRNQPQHF. CDR3 DNA sequence: TGCGCCAGCAGCTCAGACAGCCGCAATCAGCCCCAGCATTTT.

A remark on this clone: This CDR3 is also generated by other DNA sequences in the sample. The chain couples TRBV5-1 to TRBJ1-1, with D possibly matching TRBD1 (5 bases). V was shortened by 4 bases and J by 0 bases, with 7 bases between the two germline ends. The CDR3 consists of 13 residues. Per the germline V gene, CDR1 is SGHRS and CDR2 is YFSETQ. In DNA form, the CDR3 reads TGCGCCAGCAGCCTGACAGTGAACACTGAAGCTTTCTTT. Translated, it gives CASSLTVNTEAFF.

V is TRBV6-2 or TRBV6-3 and J is TRBJ2-2; 12 positions match TRBD2. The V segment lost 1 base and the J segment 7 bases; nucleotides outside the gene matches: 13. This CDR3 has 19 residues. The V gene's germline CDR1 is MNHEY and CDR2 SVGEGT. This chain's CDR3 is CASSYFGGLAGGPGGELFF. The DNA for the CDR3 is TGTGCCAGCAGTTACTTCGGAGGGCTAGCGGGAGGGCCCGGCGGGGAGCTGTTTTTT.

V usage is TRBV5-1 and J usage is TRBJ1-1; TRBD1 aligns across 8 bases. Germline CDR1 reads SGHRS; CDR2 reads YFSETQ. The J segment lost 0 bases and the V segment lost 4 bases, leaving 2 bases of the junction unmatched. The CDR3 runs 14 residues. The CDR3 sequence: CASSRGQVNTEAFF. CDR3 nucleotides: TGCGCCAGCAGCCGGGGACAGGTGAACACTGAAGCTTTCTTT.

The chain links TRBV11-3 to TRBJ2-1; TRBD2 matches at 12 bases. J gave up 9 bases and V 5 bases, and 8 bases lay outside the gene matches. This CDR3 region has 15 residues. CDR1 and CDR2 from the germline V gene are SGHNT and YENEEA. The DNA for the CDR3 is TGTGCCAGCAGCGCCCGACTAGCGGGAGTATTTGAGCAGTTCTTC. Amino acid sequence: CASSARLAGVFEQFF.

The chain has TRBV11-3 and TRBJ2-1, with D possibly matching TRBD2 (6 bases). V was shortened by 5 bases and J by 7 bases, with 21 bases between the two germline ends. The CDR3 has 16 residues. Per the germline V gene, CDR1 is SGHNT and CDR2 is YENEEA. The CDR3 bases are TGTGCCAGCAGCCGTTTTTCGGGAGTCATGGAAAATGAGCAGTTCTTC. Translating gives CASSRFSGVMENEQFF.

This clone has more than one count but fewer than ten. CDR3 amino acids: CASSPAGGPGTEAFF. In nucleotides, the CDR3 is TGTGCCAGCTCACCAGCCGGGGGGCCGGGCACTGAAGCTTTCTTT. The chain carries TRBV18 and TRBJ1-1, with D possibly being TRBD1 (6 bases). The V gene lost 2 bases and the J gene lost 4 bases, with 14 bases spanning the gap. The CDR3 consists of 15 residues. CDR1 KGHSH and CDR2 LQKENI come from the germline V gene.

This chain uses TRBV5-1 with TRBJ2-7; tentative D call: TRBD1 (5 bases). Germline V gives CDR1 SGHRS, CDR2 YFSETQ. The germline V and J ends were trimmed by 2 bases and 3 bases, with 12 bases remaining between them. This CDR3 comprises 14 residues. The chain's CDR3 is CASSFQGGIYEQYV. Here the CDR3 DNA reads TGCGCCAGCAGCTTTCAGGGTGGGATCTACGAGCAGTACGTC.

This clone was detected only a few times. The chain uses TRBV28 and TRBJ2-7, with D uncertain. The CDR3 consists of 11 residues. The V gene's germline CDR1 is MDHEN and CDR2 SYDVKM. V was trimmed by 5 bases and J by 3 bases, leaving 5 bases between them. Written as DNA, the CDR3 is TGTGCCAGCAGTGGGCTCTACGAGCAGTACGTC. The encoded protein is CASSGLYEQYV.

V gene TRBV2 combines with J gene TRBJ1-2; perhaps TRBD1 as D (6 bases). In germline, CDR1 is SNHLY, CDR2 FYNNEI. Trimming removed 6 bases at V and 2 bases at J, with 10 bases between. The CDR3 loop spans 13 amino acids. The CDR3 reads CASRTQGNYGYTF. The CDR3 nucleotides read TGTGCCAGCAGAACTCAGGGGAACTATGGCTACACCTTC.

The rearrangement joins TRBV5-4 to TRBJ1-6; TRBD1 aligns across 7 bases. CDR3 length equals 18 residues. Looked up from germline, CDR1 is SGHNT and CDR2 is YYREEE (reference sequence). After removal of 4 bases from V and 0 bases from J, the junction contained 10 bases not matched to a gene. CDR3 sequence (DNA): TGTGCCAGCAGCCCTTCTGGACAGGCGGTCTCCTATAATTCACCCCTCCACTTT. Its translation is CASSPSGQAVSYNSPLHF.

CDR3 amino acids: CASSYPDGECKLFF. The CDR3 bases are TGTGCCAGCAGTTACCCTGACGGAGAATGCAAACTGTTTTTT. The gene calls are TRBV6-5 and TRBJ1-4; D call uncertain. There are 14 residues in the CDR3. Germline CDR1 MNHEY, CDR2 SVGAGI. V was pared by 2 bases and J by 11 bases, with 15 bases between.

The V and J genes are TRBV5-6 and TRBJ1-6; TRBD1 agrees at 8 bases. The length of the CDR3 is 16 residues. Germline CDR1 reads SGHDT; CDR2 reads YYEEEE. The J segment lost 7 bases and the V segment lost 3 bases, leaving 9 bases of the junction unmatched. The CDR3 spells CASSSRGRYANSPLHF. In DNA form, the CDR3 reads TGTGCCAGCAGCTCCAGGGGGCGCTATGCGAATTCACCCCTCCACTTT.

The J gene is TRBJ1-2, the V gene TRBV10-3; tentative D call: TRBD1 (5 bases). Between the trimmed V and J ends, which lost 7 bases and 4 bases, there was a span of 13 bases. Germline CDR1 ENHRY, CDR2 SYGVKD. The CDR3 is made up of 13 amino acids. The CDR3 here is CAITYRWVYGYTF. As DNA, the CDR3 is TGTGCCATCACCTACAGGTGGGTCTATGGCTACACCTTC.

The V gene is TRBV27, the J gene TRBJ1-1, with 8 bases aligning to TRBD1. Germline V gene sequence: CDR1 MNHEY, CDR2 SMNVEV (reference sequence). The CDR3 is 18 residues long. V was clipped by 5 bases and J by 3 bases; unmatched bases: 17. The CDR3 nucleotides read TGTGCCAGCAGTGGAAGGCTGCCAGGGGGCGCCGGGGACACTGAAGCTTTCTTT. This codes for CASSGRLPGGAGDTEAFF.

The chain combines TRBV18 with TRBJ2-7; possible D gene TRBD1, 6 bases. Germline CDR1 is KGHSH and CDR2 is LQKENI. The CDR3 loop spans 13 amino acids. Deletions cut 4 bases from V and 2 bases from J, with 9 bases between. CDR3 in DNA: TGTGCCAGCTCACGGGACAAAGCCTACGAGCAGTACGTC. Encoded protein: CASSRDKAYEQYV.

This chain links TRBV7-2 with TRBJ2-1; the D gene is possibly TRBD2 (5 bases). The CDR3 totals 14 residues. Germline V lookup: CDR1 SGHTA, CDR2 FQGNSA. Deletions cut 2 bases from V and 5 bases from J, with 10 bases between. CDR3 region: CASSLIFGNNEQFF. DNA of the CDR3: TGTGCCAGCAGCTTAATTTTCGGGAACAATGAGCAGTTCTTC.

J is TRBJ1-1 and V is TRBV7-3; D gene uncertain. V shed 5 bases and J shed 0 bases, with 10 bases lying between them. The CDR3 is 14 amino acids. Germline V CDR1 and CDR2: SGHTA, FQGTGA. The CDR3 here is CASSADGLNTEAFF. CDR3 DNA sequence: TGTGCCAGCAGCGCTGACGGGTTGAACACTGAAGCTTTCTTT. Together with reference TRBV7-3 and TRBJ1-1, the CDR3 gives the full variable domain: GAGVSQTPSNKVTEKGKYVELRCDPISGHTALYWYRQSLGQGPEFLIYFQGTGAADDSGLPNDRFFAVRPEGSVSTLKIQRTERGDSAVYLCASSADGLNTEAFFGQGTRLTVV.

DNA for the CDR3: TGTGCCAGTAGTGCACCGGGACAGGGGTTCTATGGCTACACCTTC. Translating it yields CASSAPGQGFYGYTF. The chain employs TRBV19 and TRBJ1-2, with 10 bases aligning to TRBD1. V shed 5 bases and J 4 bases; nucleotides not matched to a gene: 7. Germline V gene data show CDR1 as LNHDA and CDR2 as SQIVND (reference sequence). This CDR3 comprises 15 residues. Together with reference TRBV19 and TRBJ1-2, the CDR3 gives the full variable domain: DGGITQSPKYLFRKEGQNVTLSCEQNLNHDAMYWYRQDPGQGLRLIYYSQIVNDFQKGDIAEGYSVSREKKESFPLTVTSAQKNPTAFYLCASSAPGQGFYGYTFGSGTRLTVV.

Only one count was recorded for this clone. The V gene is TRBV4-2, the J gene TRBJ2-3; 9 positions match TRBD2. After removal of 5 bases from V and 4 bases from J, the junction contained 10 bases not matched to a gene. In germline, CDR1 is LGHNA, CDR2 YNFKEQ. The CDR3 is made up of 16 amino acids. CDR3 nucleotides: TGTGCCAGCAGCGTGATCTGGCGGGGGGGTTCAGATACGCAGTATTTT. Translation gives CASSVIWRGGSDTQYF.

This clone was recorded once. The J gene is TRBJ1-1, the V gene TRBV7-9; perhaps TRBD1 as D (6 bases). Germline V lookup: CDR1 SEHNR, CDR2 FQNEAQ (reference sequence). The germline V and J ends were trimmed by 8 bases and 11 bases, with 21 bases remaining between them. CDR3 length equals 13 residues. CDR3 protein: CASFGQQTLKAFF. Here the CDR3 DNA reads TGTGCCAGCTTTGGACAGCAAACCCTGAAGGCTTTCTTT.

This clone was counted many times. The chain employs TRBV19 and TRBJ2-3, with 10 bases lining up with TRBD2. This CDR3 contains 16 residues. Germline V gives CDR1 LNHDA, CDR2 SQIVND (reference sequence). V lost 7 bases, J lost 3 bases, and 10 bases stayed unmatched. The CDR3 protein is CASKGLAGVVTDTQYF. The CDR3 nucleotides read TGTGCCAGTAAGGGGCTAGCGGGAGTGGTGACAGATACGCAGTATTTT.

This chain links TRBV4-1 with TRBJ2-7; 8 bases are shared with TRBD1. The CDR3 extends over 13 amino acids. With 3 bases clipped from V and 6 bases from J, the junction kept 4 bases outside the gene matches. CDR1 and CDR2 from the germline V gene are MGHRA and YSYEKL. Written as DNA, the CDR3 is TGCGCCAGCAGCCACCGGACAGGGTTCGAGCAGTACTTC. It encodes CASSHRTGFEQYF.

This clone was seen once. V and J are TRBV6-5 and TRBJ2-7; 10 positions agree with TRBD1. In germline, CDR1 is MNHEY, CDR2 SVGAGI. After removal of 6 bases from V and 0 bases from J, the junction contained 5 bases not matched to a gene. The CDR3 runs to 15 residues. The CDR3 DNA sequence: TGTGCCAGCAGGTTGAGGACAGGGGGCTCCTACGAGCAGTACGTC. Translating it yields CASRLRTGGSYEQYV.

V is TRBV6-6 and J is TRBJ1-4, with 7 bases identical to TRBD1. The CDR3 sequence is 15 residues long. The J segment lost 1 base and the V segment lost 7 bases, leaving 6 bases of the junction unmatched. Germline-derived CDR1 and CDR2 are MNHNY and SVGAGI (reference sequence). The CDR3 DNA reads TGTGCCAGCACCCCTAACAGGGGAACTAATGAAAAACTGTTTTTT. Translated: CASTPNRGTNEKLFF.

The rearrangement links TRBV12-3 or TRBV12-4 to TRBJ1-2; TRBD1 matches 7 bases. The V and J ends lost 8 bases and 4 bases, in that order; junction bases with no gene match: 7. The length of the CDR3 is 13 residues. Here the CDR3 reads CASSPTGSYGYTF. The CDR3 DNA is TGTGCCAGCTCGCCGACAGGGAGCTATGGCTACACCTTC.